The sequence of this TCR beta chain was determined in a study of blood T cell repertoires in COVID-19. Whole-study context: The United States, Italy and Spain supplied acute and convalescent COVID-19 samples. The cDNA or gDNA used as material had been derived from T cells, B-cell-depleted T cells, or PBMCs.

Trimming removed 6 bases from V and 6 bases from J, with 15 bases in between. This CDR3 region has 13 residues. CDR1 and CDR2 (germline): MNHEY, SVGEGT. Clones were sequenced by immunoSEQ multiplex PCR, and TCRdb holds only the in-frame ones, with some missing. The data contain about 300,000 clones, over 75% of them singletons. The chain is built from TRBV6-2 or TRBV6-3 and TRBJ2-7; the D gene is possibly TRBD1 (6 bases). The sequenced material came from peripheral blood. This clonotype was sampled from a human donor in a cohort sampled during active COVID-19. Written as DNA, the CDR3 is TGTGCCAGCAGCCTAGGGACATCGGGCGAGCAGTACTTC. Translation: CASSLGTSGEQYF.